The source of this T cell receptor (beta chain) is a study of long-term antiretroviral therapy in people with HIV. Study-wide results and caveats: Blood obtained between about 2004 and 2017 may reflect older ART regimens.

Concerning this clone itself: Its antigen remains unidentified.

An immunoSEQ assay, version v3.0, was performed at survey level. Some clones are missing from TCRdb's copy, which holds only in-frame ones; the method was immunoSEQ multiplex PCR. The sample has around 22,000 clones, over 75% seen once. The CDR3 contains 14 residues. Germline CDR1 reads SGHRS; CDR2 reads YFSETQ. V was pared by 6 bases and J by 6 bases, with 10 bases of the junction left unmatched. The input for sequencing was unsorted PBMCs, taken 1.8 years before starting antiretroviral therapy. This clonotype was sampled from a woman aged 25 to 39 with HIV. The chain links TRBV5-1 to TRBJ2-3, with TRBD2 matching over 7 bases. The CDR3 reads CASNRGEFADTQYF. DNA for the CDR3: TGCGCCAGCAACCGGGGGGAGTTTGCGGATACGCAGTATTTT.